Below, 26 T cell receptor beta chains from the same sample are listed, as sequenced in a study of T cell repertoires in cytomegalovirus infection. Each CDR3 protein is one row after TCRdb ran MiXCR on the reads. The data contain about 700,000 distinct CDR3 sequences, around a third of them singletons. Antigens for these TCRs are unknown. The input for sequencing was cultured PBMCs, taken from culture after CMV antigen stimulation. These receptor sequences come from a human donor in good health (CMV status not recorded). Some clones in this sample may be carry-over from other donors' samples.

The chain joins TRBV7-9 to TRBJ2-5; 9 bases fit TRBD2. J lost 2 bases, V lost 1 base, and 5 bases had no gene match. Germline lookup yields CDR1 SEHNR and CDR2 FQNEAQ (reference sequence). The CDR3 extends over 16 amino acids. In DNA, the CDR3 is TGTGCCAGCAGCTTAGGGGTAGCGGGGGAACAAGAGACCCAGTACTTC. It specifies CASSLGVAGEQETQYF.

In its sample, this clonotype was seen a few times. This chain uses TRBV19 with TRBJ2-1; TRBD2 matches at 9 bases. This CDR3 contains 16 residues. V was pared by 7 bases and J by 6 bases, with 13 bases of the junction left unmatched. Germline values: CDR1 LNHDA, CDR2 SQIVND (reference sequence). Here the CDR3 reads CASNTPSGGRANEQFF. CDR3 DNA sequence: TGTGCCAGTAATACCCCAAGCGGGGGGAGGGCCAATGAGCAGTTCTTC.

This clonotype was counted only a few times. The rearrangement uses TRBV6-2 or TRBV6-3 and TRBJ2-1; TRBD1 matches at 9 bases. The germline V gene has CDR1 MNHEY and CDR2 SVGEGT. Trimming took 6 bases from V and 4 from J; bases not matched to a gene: 7. The CDR3 length is 15 residues. CDR3 bases: TGTGCCAGCAGCCAGATAGGACAGGGGTACAATGAGCAGTTCTTC. Protein sequence: CASSQIGQGYNEQFF.

The chain carries TRBV18 and TRBJ2-7, with 11 bases fitting TRBD2. This CDR3 is built from 15 residues. Germline V gene lookup returns CDR1 KGHSH and CDR2 LQKENI. V trimming: 5 bases; J trimming: 3 bases; junction bases outside the gene matches: 6. CDR3 in amino acids: CASSGGLAEYYEQYF. The CDR3 bases are TGTGCCAGCTCAGGGGGACTAGCGGAATACTACGAGCAGTACTTC.

This sequence joins TRBV2 and TRBJ2-7, with 14 positions matching TRBD2. V was clipped by 8 bases and J by 8 bases; unmatched bases: 8. CDR1 and CDR2 from the germline V gene are SNHLY and FYNNEI. The CDR3 extends over 14 amino acids. CDR3 nucleotides: TGTGCCAGCCGGCCGGGACTAGCGGGGGCCCAGCAGTACTTC. Amino acid sequence: CASRPGLAGAQQYF.

The V call is TRBV6-5, the J call TRBJ1-1; 7 bases fit TRBD1. The CDR3 covers 13 residues. Germline V lookup: CDR1 MNHEY, CDR2 SVGAGI. Trimming removed 6 bases from V and 3 bases from J; junction bases left unmatched: 4. The CDR3 DNA is TGTGCCAGCAGGATAGACAGGGACACTGAAGCTTTCTTT. It codes for CASRIDRDTEAFF.

As to this clonotype: Given the absence of the conserved phenylalanine or tryptophan at the CDR3 end, a read error is likely. This rearrangement joins TRBV7-3 to TRBJ2-7; no firm D call. Trimming pared 5 bases from V and 4 bases from J, leaving 12 bases between. The CDR3 consists of 13 residues. The germline V gene has CDR1 SGHTA and CDR2 FQGTGA. In DNA, the CDR3 is TGTGCCAGCAGCCCACTCGGATTTTACGAGCAGTACTAC. Its translation is CASSPLGFYEQYY.

This clonotype was counted at least ten times. The rearrangement uses TRBV7-8 and TRBJ1-6; tentatively, D is TRBD1 (5 bases). Trimming took 0 bases from V and 8 from J, leaving 11 bases between them. Per the germline V gene, CDR1 is SGHVS and CDR2 is FQNEAQ. The CDR3 sequence is 15 residues long. The CDR3 DNA reads as TGTGCCAGCAGCTTAGCGCGGGGGGAACATTCACCCCTCCACTTT. Translated, it gives CASSLARGEHSPLHF.

The chain recombines TRBV12-3 or TRBV12-4 with TRBJ1-4; possibly TRBD1 for D (5 bases). The CDR3 spans 14 residues. V lost 5 bases and J 8 bases, leaving 15 bases between the germline ends. CDR3 protein: CASSTSQGEEKLFF. CDR3 coding DNA: TGTGCCAGCAGTACCTCCCAGGGAGAAGAAAAACTGTTTTTT.

This clonotype was counted between two and nine times. This chain uses TRBV7-2 with TRBJ2-1, with D maybe TRBD1 (6 bases). Germline CDR1 is SGHTA and CDR2 is FQGNSA. Trimming removed 10 bases from V and 3 bases from J, with 13 bases in between. CDR3 length: 13 amino acids. CDR3 protein: CATAGTNYNEQFF. The DNA of the CDR3 is TGTGCCACCGCCGGGACAAACTACAATGAGCAGTTCTTC.

This clonotype was counted many times. The DNA for the CDR3 is TGTGCCAGCAGCTTTTCCCTAGCGGGAGCAGATACGCAGTATTTT. It translates to CASSFSLAGADTQYF. This sequence joins TRBV7-2 and TRBJ2-3; 10 nucleotides line up with TRBD2. Trimming removed 3 bases from V and 4 bases from J; junction bases left unmatched: 4. Germline V gene data show CDR1 as SGHTA and CDR2 as FQGNSA. The CDR3 is 15 amino acids.

This chain links TRBV2 with TRBJ2-5; D ambiguous. The CDR3 length is 12 residues. Germline-derived CDR1 and CDR2 are SNHLY and FYNNEI. V was shortened by 10 bases and J by 3 bases, with 12 bases between the two germline ends. This chain's CDR3 is CATSRAEETQYF. DNA of the CDR3: TGTGCCACCTCCCGGGCAGAAGAGACCCAGTACTTC.

This clonotype was picked up a small number of times. The V gene is TRBV7-9, the J gene TRBJ2-7; D remains unclear. In germline, CDR1 is SEHNR, CDR2 FQNEAQ (reference sequence). The CDR3 runs to 13 residues. The ends were cut back, 7 bases at V and 2 bases at J, with 12 bases in the middle. The CDR3 DNA follows: TGTGCCAGCAACATGCGAGAGACCTACGAGCAGTACTTC. Translation: CASNMRETYEQYF.

This chain links TRBV9 with TRBJ1-6; D is unclear. Trimming stripped 3 bases from V and 0 bases from J, with 10 bases between. There are 16 residues in the CDR3. The V gene's germline CDR1 is SGDLS and CDR2 YYNGEE. CDR3 DNA: TGTGCCAGCAGCGGAGGAGCGAGCTCCTATAATTCACCCCTCCACTTT. Amino acids: CASSGGASSYNSPLHF.

The chain joins TRBV20-1 to TRBJ2-5; 9 bases are a match to TRBD2. In germline, CDR1 is DFQATT, CDR2 SNEGSKA (reference sequence). The CDR3 loop spans 15 amino acids. Losses at the gene ends were 0 bases for V and 5 bases for J; bases not matched to a gene: 7. CDR3 protein: CSARDGIAGDETQYF. In DNA, the CDR3 is TGCAGTGCTAGAGATGGAATAGCGGGAGACGAGACCCAGTACTTC.

V usage is TRBV3-1 and J usage is TRBJ2-7; no firm D call. Trimming left V 0 bases short and J 7 bases short, with 7 bases between. The CDR3 covers 12 residues. Germline V lookup: CDR1 LGHDT, CDR2 YNNKEL (reference sequence). The CDR3 DNA follows: TGTGCCAGCAGCCAAGAAACTGTGGAGCAGTACTTC. Translation gives CASSQETVEQYF.

This clonotype was seen a handful of times. The V and J genes are TRBV20-1 and TRBJ2-5; 11 positions match TRBD2. Trimming took 3 bases from V and 7 from J; bases not matched to a gene: 10. The V gene's germline CDR1 is DFQATT and CDR2 SNEGSKA (reference sequence). The CDR3 is 15 residues long. The CDR3 sequence: CSASLSGGADGTQYF. In nucleotides, the CDR3 is TGCAGTGCTAGTCTTAGCGGGGGGGCCGACGGGACCCAGTACTTC.

V usage is TRBV19 and J usage is TRBJ1-4; 7 nucleotides align to TRBD1. The CDR3 consists of 12 residues. Germline values: CDR1 LNHDA, CDR2 SQIVND (reference sequence). The V segment lost 5 bases and the J segment 14 bases; nucleotides outside the gene matches: 8. The CDR3 bases are TGTGCCAGTAGTGTGACAGACAGGGCTCTGTTTTTT. This encodes CASSVTDRALFF.

The genes are TRBV15 and TRBJ1-2; D call uncertain. From germline, CDR1 is LNHNV and CDR2 YYDKDF (reference sequence). The CDR3 loop spans 14 amino acids. The V end was cut by 2 bases, the J end by 1 base, with 8 bases between. The CDR3 region has the DNA TGTGCCACCAGCAGAACGAGCTTTAACTATGGCTACACCTTC. Translated, it gives CATSRTSFNYGYTF.

This clonotype has a handful of counts. This chain links TRBV10-3 with TRBJ2-3; 10 bases agree with TRBD2. The CDR3 extends over 15 amino acids. The germline CDR1 and CDR2 sequences are ENHRY and SYGVKD. V lost 5 bases and J lost 6; bases outside the gene matches: 8. CDR3 amino acids: CAISTRLAGDDTQYF. Written as DNA, the CDR3 is TGTGCCATCAGTACCCGTCTAGCGGGAGACGATACGCAGTATTTT.

This clonotype was detected a few times. The J gene is TRBJ1-5, the V gene TRBV27, with a possible D match to TRBD1 (5 bases). Germline values: CDR1 MNHEY, CDR2 SMNVEV (reference sequence). The V and J ends lost 11 bases and 3 bases respectively, with 17 bases between them. The CDR3 is made up of 14 amino acids. The CDR3 region is CACSPGRFNQPQHF. The CDR3 DNA sequence: TGTGCCTGCTCTCCGGGACGGTTCAATCAGCCCCAGCATTTT.

The chain combines TRBV10-3 with TRBJ2-5; TRBD1 might be the D (6 bases). The CDR3 spans 14 residues. Per germline, CDR1 ENHRY and CDR2 SYGVKD. Between the trimmed V and J ends, which lost 6 bases and 5 bases, there was a span of 16 bases. This chain's CDR3 is CAIRGALGSETQYF. CDR3 nucleotide sequence: TGTGCCATCAGGGGGGCACTGGGTTCGGAGACCCAGTACTTC.

This clonotype has more than one count but fewer than ten. This chain uses TRBV11-2 with TRBJ2-3; tentatively, D is TRBD1 or TRBD2 (5 bases each). Germline CDR1 is SGHAT and CDR2 is FQNNGV. This CDR3 has 16 amino acids. Trimming removed 2 bases at V and 0 bases at J, with 12 bases between. The CDR3 is CASSLHGTASTDTQYF. In DNA form, the CDR3 reads TGTGCCAGCAGCTTACACGGGACGGCTAGCACAGATACGCAGTATTTT.

The chain employs TRBV20-1 and TRBJ1-6; D unresolved. V lost 2 bases and J lost 6, with 8 bases in between. This CDR3 region has 13 residues. Germline V CDR1 and CDR2: DFQATT, SNEGSKA (reference sequence). The CDR3 region is CSARKALNSPLHF. In DNA, the CDR3 is TGCAGTGCTAGAAAGGCCCTTAATTCACCCCTCCACTTT.

The chain uses TRBV10-2 and TRBJ2-1, with a weak D call TRBD1 (5 bases). The CDR3 runs 15 residues. V was clipped by 4 bases and J by 3 bases, with 13 bases between them. Germline CDR1 WSHSY, CDR2 SAAADI. The CDR3 sequence: CASSGQFRDYNEQFF. For the CDR3, the DNA is TGCGCCAGCAGTGGACAGTTTAGGGACTACAATGAGCAGTTCTTC.

The chain combines TRBV5-6 with TRBJ2-3; 7 positions match TRBD2. The CDR3 has 16 amino acids. J lost 3 bases, V lost 3 bases, and 10 bases had no gene match. Per the germline V gene, CDR1 is SGHDT and CDR2 is YYEEEE. The CDR3 bases are TGTGCCAGCAGCTACTATGTGCTAGCGGTGACAGATACGCAGTATTTT. It codes for CASSYYVLAVTDTQYF.